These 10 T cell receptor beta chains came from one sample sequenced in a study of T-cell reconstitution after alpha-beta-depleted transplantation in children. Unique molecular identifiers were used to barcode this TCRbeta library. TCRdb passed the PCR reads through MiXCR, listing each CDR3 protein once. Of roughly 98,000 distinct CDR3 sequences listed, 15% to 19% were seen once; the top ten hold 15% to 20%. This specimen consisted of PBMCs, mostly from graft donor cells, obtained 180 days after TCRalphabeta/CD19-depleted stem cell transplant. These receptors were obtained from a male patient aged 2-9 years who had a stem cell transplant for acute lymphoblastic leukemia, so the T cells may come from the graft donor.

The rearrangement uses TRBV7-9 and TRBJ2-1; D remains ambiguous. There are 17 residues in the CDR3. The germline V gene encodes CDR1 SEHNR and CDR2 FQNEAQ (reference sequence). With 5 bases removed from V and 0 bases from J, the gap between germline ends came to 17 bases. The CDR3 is CASSQNRVPSSYNEQFF. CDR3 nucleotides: TGTGCCAGCAGCCAAAACCGGGTCCCGAGCTCCTACAATGAGCAGTTCTTC. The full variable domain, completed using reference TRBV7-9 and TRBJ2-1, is DTGVSQNPRHKITKRGQNVTFRCDPISEHNRLYWYRQTLGQGPEFLTYFQNEAQLEKSRLLSDRFSAERPKGSFSTLEIQRTEQGDSAMYLCASSQNRVPSSYNEQFFGPGTRLTVL.

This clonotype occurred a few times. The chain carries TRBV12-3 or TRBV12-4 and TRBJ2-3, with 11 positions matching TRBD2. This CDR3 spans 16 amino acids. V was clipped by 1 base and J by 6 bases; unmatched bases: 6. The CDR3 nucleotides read TGTGCCAGCAGTTTAGTACTAGCGGGGGAGCACGATACGCAGTATTTT. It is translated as CASSLVLAGEHDTQYF.

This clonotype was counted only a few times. CDR3 DNA sequence: TGCAGTGCTAGAGATGGCGTAGGGTCATCGGACAGGGTTTTCAACGAGCAGTACTTC. Translated: CSARDGVGSSDRVFNEQYF. The chain has TRBV20-1 and TRBJ2-7, with 8 nucleotides matching TRBD1. The V gene end was trimmed by 0 bases and the J gene end by 5 bases; junction bases not matched to a gene: 21. The CDR3 totals 19 residues. Germline lookup yields CDR1 DFQATT and CDR2 SNEGSKA (reference sequence).

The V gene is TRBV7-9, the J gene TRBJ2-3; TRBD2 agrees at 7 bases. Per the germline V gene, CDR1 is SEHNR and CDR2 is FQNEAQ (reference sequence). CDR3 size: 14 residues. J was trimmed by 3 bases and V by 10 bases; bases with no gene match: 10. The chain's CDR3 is CAMGREAGTDTQYF. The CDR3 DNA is TGTGCCATGGGGAGGGAGGCGGGAACAGATACGCAGTATTTT.

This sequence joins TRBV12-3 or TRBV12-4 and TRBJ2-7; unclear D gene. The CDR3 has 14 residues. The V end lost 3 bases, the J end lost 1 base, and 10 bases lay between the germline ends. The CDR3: CASSLRLGSYEQYF. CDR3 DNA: TGTGCCAGCAGTTTGCGACTGGGATCCTACGAGCAGTACTTC.

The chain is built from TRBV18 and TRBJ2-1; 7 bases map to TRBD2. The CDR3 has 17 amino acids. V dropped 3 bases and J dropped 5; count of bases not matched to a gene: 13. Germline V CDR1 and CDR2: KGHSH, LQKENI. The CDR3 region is CASSPLAALQGDNEQFF. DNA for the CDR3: TGTGCCAGCTCACCGCTAGCGGCCTTGCAAGGGGACAATGAGCAGTTCTTC.

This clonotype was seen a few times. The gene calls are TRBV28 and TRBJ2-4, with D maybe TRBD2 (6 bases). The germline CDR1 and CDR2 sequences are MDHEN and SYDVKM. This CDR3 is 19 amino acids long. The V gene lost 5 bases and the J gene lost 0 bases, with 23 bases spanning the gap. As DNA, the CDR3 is TGTGCCAGCAGTCGACCCGGGTATCGGGGGTCTCTAGCCAAAAACATTCAGTACTTC. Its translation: CASSRPGYRGSLAKNIQYF.

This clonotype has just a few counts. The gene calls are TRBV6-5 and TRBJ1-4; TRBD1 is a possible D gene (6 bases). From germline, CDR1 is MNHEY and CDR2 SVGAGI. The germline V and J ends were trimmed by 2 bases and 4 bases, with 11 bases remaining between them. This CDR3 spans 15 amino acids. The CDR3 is CASSYLGQNNEKLFF. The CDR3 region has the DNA TGTGCCAGCAGTTACCTCGGACAGAATAATGAAAAACTGTTTTTT.

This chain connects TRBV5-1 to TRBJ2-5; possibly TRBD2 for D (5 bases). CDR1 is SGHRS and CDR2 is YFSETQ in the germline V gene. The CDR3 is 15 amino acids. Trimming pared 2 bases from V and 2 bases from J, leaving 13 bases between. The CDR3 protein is CASSLDPGIQETQYF. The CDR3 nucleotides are TGCGCCAGCAGCTTAGATCCGGGAATTCAAGAGACCCAGTACTTC.

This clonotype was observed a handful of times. CDR3 residues: CASSDGQGAYEAFF. The CDR3 DNA is TGCGCCAGCAGCGACGGACAGGGGGCCTACGAAGCTTTCTTT. The rearrangement links TRBV5-1 to TRBJ1-1; 11 nucleotides match TRBD1. V lost 4 bases and J lost 8; bases outside the gene matches: 7. This CDR3 is built from 14 residues. The germline CDR1 and CDR2 sequences are SGHRS and YFSETQ.